This entry lists 17 T cell receptor beta chains sequenced from one sample in a study of siplizumab effects on memory and regulatory T cells. Sequencing used immunoSEQ multiplex PCR; TCRdb keeps in-frame clones, though not all of them. The sample carries more than 95,000 clones, approximately 94% recorded once. Sequencing input: CD4+ T cells sorted from blood. These receptors were obtained from a human donor in good health.

This sequence joins TRBV30 and TRBJ1-1; no reliable D call. The V end was cut by 2 bases, the J end by 1 base, with 8 bases between. This CDR3 has 13 residues. From germline, CDR1 is GTSNPN and CDR2 SVGIG (reference sequence). The CDR3 sequence is CAWSNTANTEAFF. For the CDR3, the DNA is TGTGCCTGGAGTAACACAGCGAACACTGAAGCTTTCTTT.

The rearrangement links TRBV5-6 to TRBJ2-5; 8 positions agree with TRBD1. This CDR3 is built from 13 residues. The V segment lost 4 bases and the J segment 4 bases; nucleotides outside the gene matches: 3. Germline CDR1 is SGHDT and CDR2 is YYEEEE. The CDR3 coding sequence is TGTGCCAGCAGCCAACAGGGGGGAGAGACCCAGTACTTC. Its protein product is CASSQQGGETQYF.

The chain couples TRBV7-8 to TRBJ2-5; 11 nucleotides align to TRBD1. Germline loops: CDR1 SGHVS, CDR2 FQNEAQ. This CDR3 comprises 15 residues. V lost 7 bases, J lost 2 bases, and 6 bases stayed unmatched. The CDR3 is CASTGQGVNQETQYF. CDR3 sequence (DNA): TGTGCCAGCACGGGACAGGGGGTTAATCAAGAGACCCAGTACTTC.

CDR3 loop: CASSPLVAFETQYF. The CDR3 DNA sequence: TGTGCCAGCTCACCCCTCGTGGCGTTTGAGACCCAGTACTTC. The chain joins TRBV18 to TRBJ2-5; no reliable D call. Deletions cut 3 bases from V and 5 bases from J, with 13 bases between. The CDR3 runs to 14 residues. Germline lookup yields CDR1 KGHSH and CDR2 LQKENI. The variable domain in full, with the rest retrieved from reference TRBV18 and TRBJ2-5, is NAGVMQNPRHLVRRRGQEARLRCSPMKGHSHVYWYRQLPEEGLKFMVYLQKENIIDESGMPKERFSAEFPKEGPSILRIQQVVRGDSAAYFCASSPLVAFETQYFGPGTRLLVL.

The rearrangement uses TRBV27 and TRBJ1-3, with 7 bases identical to TRBD1. This CDR3 comprises 15 residues. V shed 8 bases, J shed 2 bases, and the junction held 9 bases outside the gene matches. Germline V gene lookup returns CDR1 MNHEY and CDR2 SMNVEV (reference sequence). The CDR3 DNA is TGTGCCAGCCGAGAGACAGGGCAGACTGGAAACACCATATATTTT. Its protein is CASRETGQTGNTIYF.

J is TRBJ2-1 and V is TRBV28; perhaps TRBD2 as D (7 bases). Looked up from germline, CDR1 is MDHEN and CDR2 is SYDVKM. The CDR3 is 14 amino acids. Deletions cut 6 bases from V and 5 bases from J, with 14 bases between. CDR3 amino acids: CASSRLAGDNEQFF. The DNA of the CDR3 is TGTGCCAGCAGCCGACTAGCAGGGGACAATGAGCAGTTCTTC. Full variable domain (rest looked up from reference TRBV28 and TRBJ2-1): DVKVTQSSRYLVKRTGEKVFLECVQDMDHENMFWYRQDPGLGLRLIYFSYDVKMKEKGDIPEGYSVSREKKERFSLILESASTNQTSMYLCASSRLAGDNEQFFGPGTRLTVL.

CDR3 in amino acids: CAWSGGVGQPQHF. The CDR3 DNA reads as TGTGCCTGGAGCGGAGGGGTGGGGCAGCCCCAGCATTTT. The rearrangement uses TRBV30 and TRBJ1-5; tentatively, D is TRBD1 (5 bases). This CDR3 is 13 amino acids long. Germline CDR1 is GTSNPN and CDR2 is SVGIG (reference sequence). Trimming took 3 bases from V and 7 from J, leaving 13 bases between them.

The genes are TRBV6-5 and TRBJ1-2; 11 positions match TRBD1. This CDR3 has 14 residues. The germline V gene has CDR1 MNHEY and CDR2 SVGAGI. With V trimmed by 6 bases and J by 2 bases, 2 bases remained unmatched. This chain's CDR3 is CASRDRGLNYGYTF. Here the CDR3 DNA reads TGTGCCAGCAGGGACAGGGGGCTGAACTATGGCTACACCTTC.

This clone came up once. J is TRBJ1-5 and V is TRBV7-9; TRBD1 aligns across 8 bases. The CDR3 spans 15 residues. With V trimmed by 0 bases and J by 6 bases, 4 bases remained unmatched. Germline V gives CDR1 SEHNR, CDR2 FQNEAQ (reference sequence). The CDR3 coding sequence is TGTGCCAGCAGCTTAGCCGGACAGGGAGTTCAGCCCCAGCATTTT. Protein product: CASSLAGQGVQPQHF.

Only one count was recorded for this clone. The chain joins TRBV25-1 to TRBJ1-1; TRBD1 is a possible D gene (5 bases). The CDR3 has 14 amino acids. Trimming pared 2 bases from V and 4 bases from J, leaving 11 bases between. The germline gives CDR1 MGHDK, CDR2 SYGVNS. This CDR3 reads CASSEVMGGTEAFF. The CDR3 coding sequence is TGTGCCAGCAGTGAAGTAATGGGGGGCACTGAAGCTTTCTTT. Together with reference TRBV25-1 and TRBJ1-1, the CDR3 gives the full variable domain: EADIYQTPRYLVIGTGKKITLECSQTMGHDKMYWYQQDPGMELHLIHYSYGVNSTEKGDLSSESTVSRIRTEHFPLTLESARPSHTSQYLCASSEVMGGTEAFFGQGTRLTVV.

The chain has TRBV7-9 and TRBJ1-2; 7 bases line up with TRBD1. The CDR3 extends over 15 amino acids. Germline V gives CDR1 SEHNR, CDR2 FQNEAQ (reference sequence). V trimming: 1 base; J trimming: 2 bases; junction bases outside the gene matches: 4. The CDR3, as DNA: TGTGCCAGCAGCTTAGAAACGGGACAGAACTATGGCTACACCTTC. As protein: CASSLETGQNYGYTF.

This clone was observed a few times. The V and J genes are TRBV4-1 and TRBJ1-5; 7 bases fit TRBD1. Germline-derived CDR1 and CDR2 are MGHRA and YSYEKL. Trimming at V came to 1 base and at J to 3 bases, leaving 6 bases not matched to a gene. This CDR3 spans 16 amino acids. CDR3 sequence reads: CASSQGSGGTNQPQHF. CDR3 nucleotide sequence: TGCGCCAGCAGCCAAGGGTCAGGGGGAACCAATCAGCCCCAGCATTTT.

The genes are TRBV6-1 and TRBJ1-2; 8 nucleotides align to TRBD1. V lost 7 bases, J lost 0 bases, and 7 bases stayed unmatched. The CDR3 consists of 15 residues. Germline loops: CDR1 MNHNS, CDR2 SASEGT. CDR3 DNA: TGTGCCAGCAATCTACAGGGGGAAGCTAACTATGGCTACACCTTC. Protein product: CASNLQGEANYGYTF.

This rearrangement joins TRBV6-4 to TRBJ2-7; 8 nucleotides agree with TRBD1. The CDR3 spans 14 residues. The germline CDR1 and CDR2 sequences are MRHNA and SNTAGT. V shed 4 bases and J 3 bases; nucleotides not matched to a gene: 5. CDR3 amino acids: CASSVEQGDYEQYF. The CDR3, as DNA: TGTGCCAGCAGTGTCGAACAGGGGGACTACGAGCAGTACTTC.

This clone was seen a few times. In the same sample, other DNA sequences code for this CDR3. The V gene is TRBV20-1, the J gene TRBJ2-7, with D perhaps matching TRBD2 (6 bases). The germline CDR1 and CDR2 sequences are DFQATT and SNEGSKA (reference sequence). The CDR3 has 11 amino acids. Trimming stripped 7 bases from V and 4 bases from J, with 11 bases between. Here the CDR3 DNA reads TGCAGTGGAACCAGCGGGTACGAGCAGTACTTC. Amino acids: CSGTSGYEQYF.

Only one count was recorded for this clone. The rearrangement links TRBV7-3 to TRBJ2-3, with 9 bases fitting TRBD1. The junction had 4 bases not matched to a gene; V was cut back by 8 bases and J by 1 base. Germline V gene data show CDR1 as SGHTA and CDR2 as FQGTGA. The CDR3 has 14 amino acids. This CDR3 is CASSRDRGTDTQYF. DNA for the CDR3: TGTGCCAGCTCCCGGGACAGGGGCACAGATACGCAGTATTTT.

The V call is TRBV29-1, the J call TRBJ1-1, with unresolved D. Germline V gene data show CDR1 as SQVTM and CDR2 as ANQGSEA. CDR3 length: 14 residues. V lost 3 bases and J lost 0, with 11 bases in between. CDR3: CSVDSPDLNTEAFF. As DNA, the CDR3 is TGCAGCGTTGACAGTCCGGACCTGAACACTGAAGCTTTCTTT.